This TCR beta chain was sequenced for a study of blood T cell repertoires in COVID-19. Study overall: Specimens from acute and convalescent COVID-19 originated in the United States, Italy and Spain. In each case, the material was cDNA or gDNA derived from T cells, B-cell-depleted T cells, or PBMCs.

Using immunoSEQ multiplex PCR, the repertoire was profiled, and TCRdb retains in-frame clones only, with some absent. The table has around 450,000 clones, 90% seen once. Cohort 3 donors counted as recovered after two negative PCRs, clearance, or resolved symptoms. The CDR3 runs to 13 residues. The germline CDR1 and CDR2 sequences are ENHRY and SYGVKD. The V end lost 10 bases, the J end lost 0 bases, and 12 bases lay between the germline ends. V gene TRBV10-3 combines with J gene TRBJ1-1, with a possible D match to TRBD1 (6 bases). Sequenced: PBMCs or T cells enriched from blood (not recorded which). The clonotype was recovered from a man aged 18 to 29 who had recovered from COVID-19. The CDR3 sequence is CASRGQLNTEAFF. DNA for the CDR3: TGTGCCAGCCGAGGACAGTTGAACACTGAAGCTTTCTTT.